This TCR beta chain was sequenced during a study of T cells in Graves' hyperthyroidism and ophthalmopathy. A remark on this clonotype: Its specificity is not known.

Thyroid ultrasound and orbital computed tomography, with clinical symptoms and serum thyroxine and TRAb, informed diagnoses. CDR3 length: 14 amino acids. CDR1 and CDR2 (germline): SGHRS, YFSETQ. Notes on the study in general: Clonotypes that were expanded in thyroid above 0.001 mostly appeared in blood too.

RNA transcripts provided the source from which TCR beta CDR3 regions were amplified. A first-round RT-PCR of the TCR CDR3 used the HTBI primer set. One entry per CDR3 protein, called by TCRdb with MiXCR from the multiplex PCR reads. This table holds 550,000 to 700,000 distinct CDR3 sequences, just over 45% found once. Input material: peripheral blood or thyroid tissue (not recorded which). The chain links TRBV5-1 to TRBJ2-7; D is possibly TRBD2 (6 bases). The J call may be wrong; the DNA end is better matched by TRBJ2-1. The clonotype originates from an adult woman with Graves' disease, either hyperthyroidism or ophthalmopathy (not recorded which). CDR3 bases: TGCGCCAGCAGCGGAGGGAGCTCCTACAATGAGCAGTTCTTC. Protein sequence: CASSGGSSYNEQFF.